The 28 T cell receptor beta chains below were found in one sample sequenced in a study of cytomegalovirus exposure and HLA in healthy donors. Both 60 Vbeta primers and 13 Jbeta primers went into the PCR. Sequenced by immunoSEQ multiplex PCR; TCRdb stores in-frame clones only, minus some. The sample holds fewer than 150,000 clones; 60% to 85% are singletons and the top ten take 4.9%. Source material: PBMCs. These receptors were collected from a man aged 50-60 years in good health and CMV-seropositive.

The table lists this clone with a few counts. The chain uses TRBV7-8 and TRBJ2-1; 8 positions agree with TRBD2. The CDR3 consists of 15 residues. The trim removed 5 bases at V and 5 bases at J, leaving 8 bases unmatched. Per germline, CDR1 SGHVS and CDR2 FQNEAQ. CDR3: CASSPRGGRDNEQFF. Here the CDR3 DNA reads TGTGCCAGCAGCCCCCGGGGGGGCCGGGACAATGAGCAGTTCTTC.

This clone has only one observation. V and J are TRBV11-2 and TRBJ1-1; TRBD1 aligns across 10 bases. There are 17 residues in the CDR3. Germline V gene data show CDR1 as SGHAT and CDR2 as FQNNGV. Trimming at V came to 4 bases and at J to 1 base, leaving 9 bases not matched to a gene. Here the CDR3 reads CASSSYSDRGQNTEAFF. CDR3 sequence (DNA): TGTGCCAGCAGCTCATATAGCGACAGGGGGCAGAACACTGAAGCTTTCTTT.

In its sample, this clone was seen a few times. The chain employs TRBV7-8 and TRBJ1-5; 9 nucleotides line up with TRBD1. CDR3 size: 15 residues. J was trimmed by 7 bases and V by 3 bases; bases with no gene match: 7. The V gene's germline CDR1 is SGHVS and CDR2 FQNEAQ. The CDR3 bases are TGTGCCAGCAGCTTCGGGACAGGGTCTGGCCAGCCCCAGCATTTT. It yields the protein CASSFGTGSGQPQHF. The full variable domain, its missing parts supplied by reference TRBV7-8 and TRBJ1-5, is GAGVSQSPRYKVAKRGQDVALRCDPISGHVSLFWYQQALGQGPEFLTYFQNEAQLDKSGLPSDRFFAERPEGSVSTLKIQRTQQEDSAVYLCASSFGTGSGQPQHFGDGTRLSIL.

The chain joins TRBV18 to TRBJ2-6; 10 bases map to TRBD1. The germline gives CDR1 KGHSH, CDR2 LQKENI. With V trimmed by 5 bases and J by 0 bases, 13 bases remained unmatched. CDR3 length: 20 amino acids. CDR3 protein: CASSSLTLTGGDSGANVLTF. CDR3 in DNA: TGTGCCAGCTCATCCCTCACCCTGACAGGGGGCGACTCTGGGGCCAACGTCCTGACTTTC.

CDR3 nucleotides: TGTGCCAGCAGCCCACGGGACAGGGGGTTGGGTGGGGCCAACGTCCTGACTTTC. Amino acids: CASSPRDRGLGGANVLTF. The chain links TRBV7-8 to TRBJ2-6; 11 positions agree with TRBD1. V was pared by 5 bases and J by 3 bases, with 9 bases of the junction left unmatched. Germline lookup yields CDR1 SGHVS and CDR2 FQNEAQ. This CDR3 has 18 amino acids.

V and J are TRBV19 and TRBJ1-5, with 7 bases fitting TRBD1. J was trimmed by 2 bases and V by 9 bases; bases with no gene match: 10. Germline CDR1 LNHDA, CDR2 SQIVND (reference sequence). The CDR3 is 15 amino acids. The CDR3 DNA reads as TGTGCCAGCCGCGAGACAGGGCTTCGCAATCAGCCCCAGCATTTT. Translating gives CASRETGLRNQPQHF.

This chain connects TRBV30 to TRBJ2-7; 12 bases match TRBD2. V dropped 2 bases and J dropped 9; count of bases not matched to a gene: 11. The germline CDR1 and CDR2 sequences are GTSNPN and SVGIG (reference sequence). CDR3 length equals 15 residues. CDR3 nucleotide sequence: TGTGCCTGGAGTCTTTCACTAGCGGGGGGCCGAGGGCAGTACTTC. Amino acids: CAWSLSLAGGRGQYF. Together with reference TRBV30 and TRBJ2-7, the CDR3 gives the full variable domain: SQTIHQWPATLVQPVGSPLSLECTVEGTSNPNLYWYRQAAGRGLQLLFYSVGIGQISSEVPQNLSASRPQDRQFILSSKKLLLSDSGFYLCAWSLSLAGGRGQYFGPGTRLTVT.

V usage is TRBV5-6 and J usage is TRBJ1-3; 10 bases line up with TRBD1. The germline gives CDR1 SGHDT, CDR2 YYEEEE. J lost 4 bases, V lost 3 bases, and 4 bases had no gene match. The CDR3 spans 15 residues. The CDR3 region has the DNA TGTGCCAGCAGCTCTTGGACAGGGGGAGGAAACACCATATATTTT. Protein product: CASSSWTGGGNTIYF.

The chain combines TRBV5-1 with TRBJ2-1; D is perhaps TRBD2 (7 bases). This CDR3 has 17 amino acids. CDR1 is SGHRS, CDR2 YFSETQ, per germline. Trimming pared 5 bases from V and 0 bases from J, leaving 18 bases between. The CDR3 DNA sequence: TGCGCCAGCAGGACGGCCCCGGGGGGCGACTCCTACAATGAGCAGTTCTTC. Translation: CASRTAPGGDSYNEQFF.

The chain employs TRBV5-1 and TRBJ2-1, with TRBD1 identical over 8 bases. CDR3 length equals 15 residues. Germline V gives CDR1 SGHRS, CDR2 YFSETQ. With V trimmed by 0 bases and J by 6 bases, 5 bases remained unmatched. CDR3 DNA sequence: TGCGCCAGCAGCTTGGGGACAGGGAAACTCAATGAGCAGTTCTTC. It translates to CASSLGTGKLNEQFF. Using reference TRBV5-1 and TRBJ2-1 for the parts outside the CDR3, the full variable domain is KAGVTQTPRYLIKTRGQQVTLSCSPISGHRSVSWYQQTPGQGLQFLFEYFSETQRNKGNFPGRFSGRQFSNSRSEMNVSTLELGDSALYLCASSLGTGKLNEQFFGPGTRLTVL.

This clone has a single count. The chain is built from TRBV27 and TRBJ2-1, with 9 bases aligning to TRBD2. This CDR3 contains 16 residues. Germline CDR1 and CDR2: MNHEY and SMNVEV (reference sequence). J lost 3 bases, V lost 5 bases, and 8 bases had no gene match. CDR3 residues: CASSPSTSGYYNEQFF. DNA of the CDR3: TGTGCCAGCAGTCCGTCGACTAGCGGCTACTACAATGAGCAGTTCTTC.

This clone was seen a single time. This rearrangement joins TRBV28 to TRBJ1-2; D is undetermined. The CDR3 loop spans 13 amino acids. V lost 7 bases to trimming and J lost 4 bases, with 13 bases between them. CDR1 and CDR2 from the germline V gene are MDHEN and SYDVKM. CDR3 residues: CASTPGPLYGYTF. CDR3 coding DNA: TGTGCCAGCACTCCTGGGCCTCTCTATGGCTACACCTTC.

This clone has a handful of counts. The chain employs TRBV2 and TRBJ1-1; 7 nucleotides match TRBD1. This CDR3 region has 16 residues. The ends lost 6 bases at V and 2 bases at J; junction bases unmatched: 12. Germline CDR1 reads SNHLY; CDR2 reads FYNNEI. The CDR3 DNA follows: TGTGCCAGCAGAAGCCGGGACAGCACTAAAAACACTGAAGCTTTCTTT. This translates into CASRSRDSTKNTEAFF.

The chain employs TRBV5-8 and TRBJ1-4, with TRBD1 matching 10 bases. Germline loops: CDR1 SGHTS, CDR2 YDEGEE. The J segment lost 8 bases and the V segment lost 0 bases, leaving 4 bases of the junction unmatched. The CDR3 runs 15 residues. The CDR3 nucleotides are TGTGCCAGCAGCTTGGGGGGACAGGGGCGGGAAAAACTGTTTTTT. It translates to CASSLGGQGREKLFF.

The gene calls are TRBV5-1 and TRBJ1-1; tentative D call: TRBD1 (5 bases). The CDR3 is made up of 15 amino acids. V was cut by 1 base and J by 5 bases, with 15 bases left in between. The V gene's germline CDR1 is SGHRS and CDR2 YFSETQ. This chain's CDR3 is CASSLRTGRDTEAFF. CDR3 DNA sequence: TGCGCCAGCAGCTTGCGTACGGGGCGGGATACTGAAGCTTTCTTT.

The chain has TRBV5-1 and TRBJ2-7; 7 bases are shared with TRBD2. CDR3 length equals 16 residues. Germline CDR1 and CDR2: SGHRS and YFSETQ. J lost 5 bases, V lost 0 bases, and 11 bases had no gene match. The CDR3 sequence is CASSLGGRGRGDEQYF. In nucleotides, the CDR3 is TGCGCCAGCAGCTTGGGTGGACGGGGACGGGGGGACGAGCAGTACTTC.

The CDR3 bases are TGTGCCAGCAGCTTAGGGTGGCACAGGGAGCCGTTCTACGAGCAGTACTTC. Its protein product is CASSLGWHREPFYEQYF. The chain links TRBV11-3 to TRBJ2-7, with D possibly being TRBD1 (6 bases). V was cut by 1 base and J by 3 bases, with 19 bases left in between. The CDR3 consists of 17 residues. Germline values: CDR1 SGHNT, CDR2 YENEEA.

This clone showed up just a few times. The V and J genes are TRBV18 and TRBJ2-7; 10 positions match TRBD2. This CDR3 comprises 14 residues. Germline trimming cut 5 bases from V and 4 bases from J; bases unmatched to any gene: 5. In germline, CDR1 is KGHSH, CDR2 LQKENI. The DNA of the CDR3 is TGTGCCAGCTCAGCTAGCGGGAGCGGGTACGAGCAGTACTTC. Its translation: CASSASGSGYEQYF.

V usage is TRBV4-2 and J usage is TRBJ2-5; 9 bases agree with TRBD2. Near its end, the DNA agrees better with TRBJ2-7, so the J call may be wrong. Germline V lookup: CDR1 LGHNA, CDR2 YNFKEQ. There are 15 residues in the CDR3. The CDR3 spells CASSQSSGNSYEQYF. The CDR3 nucleotides read TGTGCCAGCAGCCAATCTAGCGGGAACTCCTACGAGCAGTACTTC.

The table lists this clone with a few counts. The chain couples TRBV9 to TRBJ2-3; TRBD1 is a possible D gene (5 bases). Germline CDR1 SGDLS, CDR2 YYNGEE. This CDR3 comprises 15 residues. V lost 3 bases, J lost 4 bases, and 15 bases lay in between. This CDR3 is CASSATDARADTQYF. The CDR3 DNA follows: TGTGCCAGCAGCGCGACGGACGCCAGGGCAGATACGCAGTATTTT. Combining the CDR3 with reference TRBV9 and TRBJ2-3 gives the whole variable domain DSGVTQTPKHLITATGQRVTLRCSPRSGDLSVYWYQQSLDQGLQFLIQYYNGEERAKGNILERFSAQQFPDLHSELNLSSLELGDSALYFCASSATDARADTQYFGPGTRLTVL.

The chain joins TRBV7-9 to TRBJ2-5; D unclear. The CDR3 consists of 16 residues. Trimming stripped 1 base from V and 4 bases from J, with 16 bases between. The germline gives CDR1 SEHNR, CDR2 FQNEAQ (reference sequence). In DNA form, the CDR3 reads TGTGCCAGCAGCTTAGATGCAGGAATATTGAGAGAGACCCAGTACTTC. Its translation is CASSLDAGILRETQYF.

The chain carries TRBV30 and TRBJ2-3; TRBD2 agrees at 12 bases. J lost 12 bases, V lost 4 bases, and 11 bases had no gene match. This CDR3 is built from 14 residues. Germline CDR1 is GTSNPN and CDR2 is SVGIG (reference sequence). The CDR3 spells CAWMTGLAGSKQYF. The DNA of the CDR3 is TGTGCCTGGATGACAGGACTAGCGGGAAGTAAACAGTATTTT.

This clone came up once. V is TRBV9 and J is TRBJ2-7, with TRBD1 matching over 9 bases. CDR1 SGDLS and CDR2 YYNGEE come from the germline V gene. The V and J ends lost 7 bases and 2 bases, in that order; junction bases with no gene match: 4. The CDR3 totals 13 residues. CDR3 in DNA: TGTGCCAGCCGGACAGGGGTCACCTACGAGCAGTACTTC. Its translation: CASRTGVTYEQYF.

This clone was seen more than once but under ten times. The J gene is TRBJ2-5, the V gene TRBV5-6; the D gene is possibly TRBD2 (5 bases). The V gene lost 3 bases and the J gene lost 5 bases, with 17 bases spanning the gap. The CDR3 contains 15 residues. The V gene's germline CDR1 is SGHDT and CDR2 YYEEEE. CDR3 in DNA: TGTGCCAGCAGCTCACCGACTCGGTCGGGGGAGACCCAGTACTTC. Its translation: CASSSPTRSGETQYF.

J is TRBJ1-1 and V is TRBV19; weak D call: TRBD1 (6 bases). CDR3 length: 13 amino acids. Between the trimmed V and J ends, which lost 11 bases and 3 bases, there was a span of 16 bases. Germline-derived CDR1 and CDR2 are LNHDA and SQIVND (reference sequence). The CDR3 here is CASLEQGDTEAFF. The CDR3, as DNA: TGTGCCTCCCTAGAACAGGGAGACACTGAAGCTTTCTTT.

The J gene is TRBJ1-1, the V gene TRBV7-2; no clear D gene. The CDR3 runs to 14 residues. Trimming removed 3 bases from V and 0 bases from J, with 8 bases in between. Germline V lookup: CDR1 SGHTA, CDR2 FQGNSA. The CDR3 protein is CASSFAGLNTEAFF. CDR3 in DNA: TGTGCCAGCAGCTTTGCGGGATTGAACACTGAAGCTTTCTTT.

The chain recombines TRBV5-6 with TRBJ2-2, with D possibly being TRBD1 (6 bases). CDR3 size: 17 residues. V lost 1 base, J lost 0 bases, and 13 bases lay in between. The germline gives CDR1 SGHDT, CDR2 YYEEEE. The CDR3 DNA reads as TGTGCCAGCAGCTTGTGGCAGGGGATCGCGAACACCGGGGAGCTGTTTTTT. The encoded protein is CASSLWQGIANTGELFF.

The rearrangement uses TRBV4-2 and TRBJ2-7, with TRBD2 matching 12 bases. Germline CDR1 LGHNA, CDR2 YNFKEQ. The CDR3 runs 17 residues. Losses at the gene ends were 2 bases for V and 3 bases for J; bases not matched to a gene: 8. CDR3: CASSQQVLTSGSYEQYF. The DNA for the CDR3 is TGTGCCAGCAGCCAACAGGTTCTGACTAGCGGGAGCTACGAGCAGTACTTC.